This T cell receptor beta chain was captured by sequencing in a study of long-term antiretroviral therapy in people with HIV. Version v3.0 of the immunoSEQ assay was performed at survey level. Assay: immunoSEQ multiplex PCR; the TCRdb copy retains only in-frame clones and omits some. The data show some 16,000 clones, roughly 80% seen once. V dropped 7 bases and J dropped 5; count of bases not matched to a gene: 10. Germline CDR1 LNHDA, CDR2 SQIVND (reference sequence). The CDR3 runs to 15 residues. Participants living with HIV all received treatment in the United States. V and J are TRBV19 and TRBJ2-2; 7 bases match TRBD1. Sequencing used unsorted PBMCs, obtained 2.1 to 2.2 years before starting antiretroviral therapy. This receptor was identified in a man aged 25 to 45 with HIV. The CDR3 spells CASTLGQVGTGELFF. DNA for the CDR3: TGTGCCAGTACCTTAGGACAGGTCGGGACCGGGGAGCTGTTTTTT.